A selection of T cell receptor beta chains follows, all from one sample in a study of blood T cell repertoires in COVID-19. Here immunoSEQ multiplex PCR was the method, and the copy in TCRdb shows in-frame clones only, minus some. The profile shows nearly 250,000 clones, around 89% of them singletons. The sample comprised PBMCs or T cells enriched from blood (not recorded which). The origin of the receptors is a man aged 50-59 years who had been exposed to COVID-19. Each CDR3 is given with its conserved first and last residue. D genes are given only for firm matches. Size values are once, few and many counts, or a class for expanded clones, and some rows have none.

v_gene	abundance	len	d_gene	j_gene	CDR3aa	CDR3nt
TRBV10-3	-	14	-	TRBJ1-2	CAISESGRNYGYTF	TGTGCCATCAGTGAGTCGGGCAGAAACTATGGCTACACCTTC
TRBV14	-	16	-	TRBJ1-4	CASSQRGTRLNEKLFF	TGTGCCAGCAGCCAGAGGGGGACCCGCCTTAATGAAAAACTGTTTTTT
TRBV9	once	13	TRBD1	TRBJ1-2	CASGQGNMYGYTF	TGTGCCAGCGGACAGGGAAATATGTATGGCTACACCTTC
TRBV19	-	16	TRBD2	TRBJ2-3	CASSPFGAGVSDTQYF	TGTGCCAGTAGCCCGTTCGGAGCGGGAGTCTCAGATACGCAGTATTTT
TRBV27	-	13	TRBD1	TRBJ1-2	CASSRDSTYGYTF	TGTGCCAGCAGTCGGGACAGTACCTATGGCTACACCTTC
TRBV7-9	-	15	TRBD2	TRBJ2-2	CASSLMTSSGGELFF	TGTGCCAGCAGCTTAATGACTAGCTCGGGCGGGGAGCTGTTTTTT
TRBV9	-	14	TRBD1	TRBJ2-2	CASRDRVNTGELFF	TGTGCCAGTCGGGACAGGGTGAACACCGGGGAGCTGTTTTTT
TRBV4-1	-	13	TRBD1	TRBJ1-1	CASSQTDRMRAFF	TGCGCCAGCAGCCAAACGGACAGGATGAGAGCTTTCTTT
TRBV20-1	-	11	-	TRBJ1-2	CSAPRLLGYTF	TGCAGTGCCCCGAGACTTTTGGGCTACACCTTC
TRBV5-8	-	15	TRBD1	TRBJ1-2	CASTLGTATNYGYTF	TGTGCCAGCACCCTAGGGACAGCTACTAACTATGGCTACACCTTC
TRBV19	once	17	TRBD1	TRBJ1-2	CASISSGTVDSNYGYTF	TGTGCCAGTATCAGCTCCGGGACAGTGGATTCTAACTATGGCTACACCTTC
TRBV19	-	16	TRBD1	TRBJ1-2	CASSNQDRGSGYGYTF	TGTGCCAGTAGTAACCAGGACAGGGGGAGTGGATATGGCTACACCTTC
TRBV25-1	many	14	-	TRBJ2-2	CASSEYHRAGELFF	TGTGCCAGCAGTGAATATCACAGGGCCGGGGAGCTGTTTTTT
TRBV4-2	-	20	TRBD1	TRBJ1-6	CASSPLGTADHMSYNSPLHF	TGTGCCAGCAGCCCTTTGGGGACAGCGGACCATATGTCCTATAATTCACCCCTCCACTTT
TRBV29-1	-	17	-	TRBJ2-3	CSVEEYSASPLTDTQYF	TGCAGCGTTGAAGAATATAGCGCTAGCCCGCTCACAGATACGCAGTATTTT
TRBV5-5	-	15	-	TRBJ2-5	CASSLEGGGLETQYF	TGTGCCAGCAGCTTAGAAGGGGGTGGGCTGGAGACCCAGTACTTC
TRBV7-9	-	12	-	TRBJ1-5	CASSLIQGPQHF	TGTGCCAGCAGCTTAATCCAGGGTCCCCAGCATTTT
TRBV30	-	13	-	TRBJ1-5	CAWSGQGNQPQHF	TGTGCCTGGAGTGGGCAGGGTAATCAGCCCCAGCATTTT
TRBV5-1	-	13	-	TRBJ2-5	CASSQGLMETQYF	TGCGCCAGCAGCCAGGGGCTTATGGAGACCCAGTACTTC
TRBV2	-	10	TRBD1	TRBJ1-6	CASTRDRIHF	TGTGCCAGCACCCGGGACAGGATACACTTT
TRBV6-5	-	13	-	TRBJ1-2	CASRTGNPYGYTF	TGTGCCAGCAGGACAGGAAATCCTTATGGCTACACCTTC
TRBV28	-	16	TRBD1	TRBJ1-1	CASTFPGTEGFTEAFF	TGTGCCAGCACCTTCCCCGGGACAGAAGGGTTCACTGAAGCTTTCTTT
TRBV5-1	-	16	-	TRBJ2-3	CASSLDPGPQTDTQYF	TGCGCCAGCAGCTTGGATCCGGGTCCCCAGACAGATACGCAGTATTTT
TRBV5-4	-	18	TRBD2	TRBJ2-1	CASSVGLAGGPSYNEQFF	TGTGCCAGCAGCGTTGGACTAGCGGGGGGTCCTTCCTACAATGAGCAGTTCTTC
TRBV18	-	12	-	TRBJ2-2	CASSPGAGELFF	TGTGCCAGCTCACCCGGGGCCGGGGAGCTGTTTTTT
TRBV5-6	once	14	-	TRBJ1-1	CASSLGATNTEAFF	TGTGCCAGCAGCTTGGGGGCCACGAACACTGAAGCTTTCTTT
TRBV27	few	18	TRBD2	TRBJ2-1	CASSLPAGGRWSYNEQFF	TGTGCCAGCAGTTTACCCGCGGGGGGGCGGTGGTCCTACAATGAGCAGTTCTTC
TRBV28	-	16	TRBD1	TRBJ1-1	CASSPDREGMSTEAFF	TGTGCCAGCAGTCCGGACAGGGAGGGGATGAGCACTGAAGCTTTCTTT
TRBV28	-	16	TRBD1	TRBJ1-2	CASSLLSLTGEAGYTF	TGTGCCAGCAGTTTATTATCCCTGACAGGGGAAGCGGGCTACACCTTC
TRBV3-1/TRBV3-2	-	14	TRBD1	TRBJ1-4	CASSPDRVDEKLFF	TGTGCCAGCAGCCCGGACAGGGTTGACGAAAAACTGTTTTTT
TRBV30	-	17	TRBD1	TRBJ2-1	CAWSSGQGVNGYNEQFF	TGTGCCTGGAGCTCCGGACAGGGCGTTAATGGCTACAATGAGCAGTTCTTC
TRBV2	-	16	TRBD1	TRBJ2-1	CASKISGTGKTNEQFF	TGTGCCAGCAAAATATCCGGGACAGGGAAAACAAATGAGCAGTTCTTC
TRBV5-1	-	14	-	TRBJ1-6	CASSLAQGYSPLHF	TGCGCCAGCAGCTTGGCTCAGGGTTATTCACCCCTCCACTTT
TRBV7-8	-	16	-	TRBJ2-7	CASSSQVAGSPYEQYF	TGTGCCAGCAGCTCCCAAGTGGCGGGGTCCCCCTACGAGCAGTACTTC
TRBV11-2	-	14	-	TRBJ2-3	CASSSSSGADTQYF	TGTGCCAGCAGCTCCTCCAGTGGAGCAGATACGCAGTATTTT
TRBV18	-	14	-	TRBJ1-1	CASSPPIGSTEAFF	TGTGCCAGCTCACCACCTATTGGGAGCACTGAAGCTTTCTTT
TRBV19	once	15	-	TRBJ1-2	CASSIARQGHYGYTF	TGTGCCAGTAGTATAGCCCGGCAGGGCCACTATGGCTACACCTTC
TRBV19	-	15	-	TRBJ1-6	CASIRVSRGSSPLHF	TGTGCCAGTATCCGAGTAAGTCGAGGGTCTTCACCCCTCCACTTT
TRBV19	-	15	-	TRBJ2-3	CASRTGVSSTDTQYF	TGTGCCAGTAGGACCGGGGTTAGTAGCACAGATACGCAGTATTTT
TRBV7-2	-	13	-	TRBJ1-1	CASSPQGLGEAFF	TGTGCCAGCAGCCCCCAGGGATTGGGTGAAGCTTTCTTT
TRBV27	-	15	-	TRBJ1-4	CASSLSLAGAEKLFF	TGTGCCAGCAGTTTGTCCTTGGCAGGGGCCGAAAAACTGTTTTTT
TRBV4-1	-	16	TRBD2	TRBJ2-1	CASSQLAGVSYNEQFF	TGCGCCAGCAGCCAATTAGCGGGAGTCTCCTACAATGAGCAGTTCTTC
TRBV5-1	-	14	-	TRBJ1-2	CASSLALGRIENTF	TGCGCCAGCAGCTTGGCTTTGGGGCGGATCGAGAACACCTTC
TRBV7-8	-	16	-	TRBJ2-1	CASSLGRQSFYNEQFF	TGTGCCAGCAGCTTAGGCAGACAGTCCTTCTACAATGAGCAGTTCTTC
TRBV15	once	16	-	TRBJ1-5	CATSRDVPGSGQPQHF	TGTGCCACCAGCAGAGATGTACCGGGGTCGGGTCAGCCCCAGCATTTT
TRBV19	-	14	-	TRBJ1-6	CASSIEVANSPLHF	TGTGCCAGTAGTATAGAGGTAGCCAATTCACCCCTCCACTTT
TRBV3-1/TRBV3-2	-	16	-	TRBJ2-3	CASSPRRSVVIDTQYF	TGTGCCAGCAGCCCCCGTCGTAGCGTGGTGATAGATACGCAGTATTTT
TRBV24-1	-	14	-	TRBJ1-4	CATSAAATNEKLFF	TGTGCCACCAGTGCCGCGGCAACTAATGAAAAACTGTTTTTT
TRBV13	-	13	-	TRBJ1-1	CASSSPGNTEAFF	TGTGCCAGCTCATCCCCTGGCAACACTGAAGCTTTCTTT
TRBV9	-	17	-	TRBJ2-3	CASSETDSRLSTDTQYF	TGTGCCAGCAGCGAGACGGACAGCCGCCTGAGCACAGATACGCAGTATTTT
TRBV2	-	14	-	TRBJ2-5	CASRRQTRRETQYF	TGTGCCAGCCGTAGACAGACCCGAAGGGAGACCCAGTACTTC
TRBV3-1/TRBV3-2	-	12	-	TRBJ2-4	CASSQGEQEPYF	TGTGCCAGCAGCCAAGGAGAACAGGAGCCCTACTTC
TRBV29-1	-	13	-	TRBJ2-5	CSVGGVGWETQYF	TGCAGCGTTGGGGGGGTAGGTTGGGAGACCCAGTACTTC
TRBV5-1	-	15	-	TRBJ2-1	CASSPAETNYNEQFF	TGCGCCAGCAGCCCTGCCGAGACTAACTACAATGAGCAGTTCTTC